These T cell receptor beta chains were read from a single sample in a study of glioma-infiltrating T cells after dendritic cell vaccination. Data came from immunoSEQ multiplex PCR; TCRdb stores just in-frame clones and leaves some out. The table shows some 100,000 clones, with roughly three quarters occurring only once. The specimen was blood, collected before dendritic cell vaccination. The receptors originated from a human donor with glioblastoma. The CDR3 runs from the conserved cysteine through the conserved F or W. A D gene is named only where the DNA matches it firmly. Not all rows give a size; the values are once, few, many and, for expanded clones, a class.

CDR3nt: TGTGCCAGCTCACCTCAAGCGCACAGGGGGTCTGGAAACACCATATATTTT
CDR3aa: CASSPQAHRGSGNTIYF
v_gene: TRBV18
abundance: -
j_gene: TRBJ1-3
d_gene: TRBD1

CDR3nt: TGTGCCAGCAGCTCCCGACAGAACCTCCAAGAGACCCAGTACTTC
CDR3aa: CASSSRQNLQETQYF
v_gene: TRBV5-8
abundance: once
j_gene: TRBJ2-5
d_gene: -

CDR3nt: TGTGCCAGTAACCGGGACAGGGCTTTAGAAGATACGCAGTATTTT
CDR3aa: CASNRDRALEDTQYF
v_gene: TRBV2
abundance: -
j_gene: TRBJ2-3
d_gene: TRBD1

CDR3nt: TGTGCCAGTAGTATTGAGGCAGGACACTACGAGCAGTACTTC
CDR3aa: CASSIEAGHYEQYF
v_gene: TRBV19
abundance: -
j_gene: TRBJ2-7
d_gene: -

CDR3nt: TGCGCCAGCAGCTTGGTAGGGGGTTGGGATAAGAATCAGCCCCAGCATTTT
CDR3aa: CASSLVGGWDKNQPQHF
v_gene: TRBV5-1
abundance: -
j_gene: TRBJ1-5
d_gene: -

CDR3nt: TGTGCCAGCAGCGGACCTCAAGCGGGACGGGTGAACACTGAAGCTTTCTTT
CDR3aa: CASSGPQAGRVNTEAFF
v_gene: TRBV9
abundance: -
j_gene: TRBJ1-1
d_gene: -

CDR3nt: TGTGCCAGCAGTCATCAAACAAGTAGCGGGACGAGAGAGACCCAGTACTTC
CDR3aa: CASSHQTSSGTRETQYF
v_gene: TRBV27
abundance: -
j_gene: TRBJ2-5
d_gene: TRBD2

CDR3nt: TGTGCCAGCAGCGTGTCCTCTACTAGCGGGAGCATCCACGAGCAGTACTTC
CDR3aa: CASSVSSTSGSIHEQYF
v_gene: TRBV9
abundance: medium-sized
j_gene: TRBJ2-7
d_gene: TRBD2

CDR3nt: TGTGCCAGCAGTGAATGGGGACAGGCCCTGAACACTGAAGCTTTCTTT
CDR3aa: CASSEWGQALNTEAFF
v_gene: TRBV25-1
abundance: -
j_gene: TRBJ1-1
d_gene: TRBD1

CDR3nt: TGTGCCAGCAGTTACAGGAGTAACACTGAAGCTTTCTTT
CDR3aa: CASSYRSNTEAFF
v_gene: TRBV6-5
abundance: -
j_gene: TRBJ1-1
d_gene: -

CDR3nt: TGTGCCAGCAGTGTTAGCGGGAGAGGCGGGGAGCTGTTTTTT
CDR3aa: CASSVSGRGGELFF
v_gene: TRBV28
abundance: -
j_gene: TRBJ2-2
d_gene: TRBD2

CDR3nt: TGTGCCAGCAGCCCCCAGCTTGCGGGGGGTTCCTACGAGCAGTACTTC
CDR3aa: CASSPQLAGGSYEQYF
v_gene: TRBV9
abundance: few
j_gene: TRBJ2-7
d_gene: TRBD2

CDR3nt: TGTGCCAGCAGCGGGGGACAGGTGATCCCTAACTATGGCTACACCTTC
CDR3aa: CASSGGQVIPNYGYTF
v_gene: TRBV9
abundance: -
j_gene: TRBJ1-2
d_gene: TRBD1

CDR3nt: TGTGCCAGCTCACCCCCTCACGGGATAAATGGCTACACCTTC
CDR3aa: CASSPPHGINGYTF
v_gene: TRBV18
abundance: -
j_gene: TRBJ1-2
d_gene: -

CDR3nt: TGTGCCAGCAGCGAATCCCGACAGGGGCTTACGAACACCGGGGAGCTGTTTTTT
CDR3aa: CASSESRQGLTNTGELFF
v_gene: TRBV9
abundance: -
j_gene: TRBJ2-2
d_gene: TRBD1

CDR3nt: TGTGCCTGGAGTGTGGAGCTAGGGGGGGCCTACAATGAGCAGTTCTTC
CDR3aa: CAWSVELGGAYNEQFF
v_gene: TRBV30
abundance: -
j_gene: TRBJ2-1
d_gene: -

CDR3nt: TGTGCCAGCAGTGAAGCGGGGGGGCGGCACTATGGCTACACCTTC
CDR3aa: CASSEAGGRHYGYTF
v_gene: TRBV2
abundance: -
j_gene: TRBJ1-2
d_gene: -

CDR3nt: TGTGCCAGCTCACCTACGACAATTAACTATGGCTACACCTTC
CDR3aa: CASSPTTINYGYTF
v_gene: TRBV18
abundance: -
j_gene: TRBJ1-2
d_gene: -

CDR3nt: TGTGCCAGCAGCCGAGTTAGGGGTGGGAAGGGAAACACTGAAGCTTTCTTT
CDR3aa: CASSRVRGGKGNTEAFF
v_gene: TRBV5-6
abundance: -
j_gene: TRBJ1-1
d_gene: -

CDR3nt: TGTGCCAGTAGTAGTGGCGAGGGCGTCATACAGCCCCAGCATTTT
CDR3aa: CASSSGEGVIQPQHF
v_gene: TRBV19
abundance: -
j_gene: TRBJ1-5
d_gene: -

CDR3nt: TGTGCCTGGAGTCCCCAACTAGCGGACCTACCTCAAGAGACCCAGTACTTC
CDR3aa: CAWSPQLADLPQETQYF
v_gene: TRBV30
abundance: once
j_gene: TRBJ2-5
d_gene: TRBD2

CDR3nt: TGTGCCAGCTCACTGGTTGGGACGGGGACAGGGAGAATTTCACCCCTCCACTTT
CDR3aa: CASSLVGTGTGRISPLHF
v_gene: TRBV18
abundance: -
j_gene: TRBJ1-6
d_gene: TRBD1

CDR3nt: TGTGCCATCAGTGAGATCTCCAATGAGCAGTTCTTC
CDR3aa: CAISEISNEQFF
v_gene: TRBV10-3
abundance: -
j_gene: TRBJ2-1
d_gene: -

CDR3nt: TGTGCCAGCAGCCCCCGGTCACAGGGATGGGAGCAGTACTTC
CDR3aa: CASSPRSQGWEQYF
v_gene: TRBV7-9
abundance: few
j_gene: TRBJ2-7
d_gene: -

CDR3nt: TGTGCCAGCAGCCCCCCCGGGACTAGCGGACACTACGAGCAGTACTTC
CDR3aa: CASSPPGTSGHYEQYF
v_gene: TRBV7-6
abundance: -
j_gene: TRBJ2-7
d_gene: TRBD2

CDR3nt: TGTGCCTGGAGTTCGCTCGGGAATGAGCAGTTCTTC
CDR3aa: CAWSSLGNEQFF
v_gene: TRBV30
abundance: -
j_gene: TRBJ2-1
d_gene: -

CDR3nt: TGCGCCAGCAGCTTGTGGCCAGGGATGGATCAGCCCCAGCATTTT
CDR3aa: CASSLWPGMDQPQHF
v_gene: TRBV5-1
abundance: -
j_gene: TRBJ1-5
d_gene: -

CDR3nt: TGCGCCAGCGGAGTGGTTAGCTCCTACAATGAGCAGTTCTTC
CDR3aa: CASGVVSSYNEQFF
v_gene: TRBV10-2
abundance: -
j_gene: TRBJ2-1
d_gene: -

CDR3nt: TGTGCCAGCAGCTTGGGACAGGGGTTTAACTATGGCTACACCTTC
CDR3aa: CASSLGQGFNYGYTF
v_gene: TRBV5-4
abundance: -
j_gene: TRBJ1-2
d_gene: TRBD1

CDR3nt: TGTGCCAGCAGTTACCGGGACAGGGGGGACTATGGCTACACCTTC
CDR3aa: CASSYRDRGDYGYTF
v_gene: TRBV6-5
abundance: -
j_gene: TRBJ1-2
d_gene: TRBD1

CDR3nt: TGCGCCAGCAAGGAGGGAGTACGTAATTCACCCCTCCACTTT
CDR3aa: CASKEGVRNSPLHF
v_gene: TRBV5-1
abundance: -
j_gene: TRBJ1-6
d_gene: -

CDR3nt: TGTGCCAGCAGCTTGACGACAGATACCTACGAGCAGTACTTC
CDR3aa: CASSLTTDTYEQYF
v_gene: TRBV27
abundance: -
j_gene: TRBJ2-7
d_gene: -

CDR3nt: TGTGCCAGCTCACCCGGACAGGGTGTCGCCATATATTTT
CDR3aa: CASSPGQGVAIYF
v_gene: TRBV18
abundance: once
j_gene: TRBJ1-3
d_gene: TRBD1

CDR3nt: TGTGCCAGTACCAAGACTCAGGGGGCCACTAATGAAAAACTGTTTTTT
CDR3aa: CASTKTQGATNEKLFF
v_gene: TRBV19
abundance: -
j_gene: TRBJ1-4
d_gene: TRBD1

CDR3nt: TGTGCCAGCAGCTTACTGGACAGGGAAGGATATGGCTACACCTTC
CDR3aa: CASSLLDREGYGYTF
v_gene: TRBV5-4
abundance: once
j_gene: TRBJ1-2
d_gene: TRBD1

CDR3nt: TGTGCCAGCAGTGAGGGGGGGCTTGGAAACACCATATATTTT
CDR3aa: CASSEGGLGNTIYF
v_gene: TRBV6-1
abundance: -
j_gene: TRBJ1-3
d_gene: -

CDR3nt: TGTGCCAGCAGGGATTTACAGGGGTCGGTAGAGACCCAGTACTTC
CDR3aa: CASRDLQGSVETQYF
v_gene: TRBV28
abundance: -
j_gene: TRBJ2-5
d_gene: TRBD1

CDR3nt: TGTGCCAGTGTGGGCGGCAGGGGGGCTGAAGCTTTCTTT
CDR3aa: CASVGGRGAEAFF
v_gene: TRBV19
abundance: once
j_gene: TRBJ1-1
d_gene: TRBD1

CDR3nt: TGTGCCAGCAGCGTAGCGCTTGCGGGGGGGTACACGAACACCGGGGAGCTGTTTTTT
CDR3aa: CASSVALAGGYTNTGELFF
v_gene: TRBV9
abundance: -
j_gene: TRBJ2-2
d_gene: TRBD2

CDR3nt: TGTGCCAGCAGCTTCGACAGGGGCTCCTACGAGCAGTACTTC
CDR3aa: CASSFDRGSYEQYF
v_gene: TRBV5-4
abundance: -
j_gene: TRBJ2-7
d_gene: TRBD1

CDR3nt: TGTGCCAGCAGTGGAGACTTAGATACGCAGTATTTT
CDR3aa: CASSGDLDTQYF
v_gene: TRBV2
abundance: -
j_gene: TRBJ2-3
d_gene: -

CDR3nt: TGTGCCAGCAGACAGAGCACAGATACGCAGTATTTT
CDR3aa: CASRQSTDTQYF
v_gene: TRBV2
abundance: -
j_gene: TRBJ2-3
d_gene: -

CDR3nt: TGTGCCAGCAGCGTAGGGGGCGGAGTTGGAGAGCAGTACTTC
CDR3aa: CASSVGGGVGEQYF
v_gene: TRBV9
abundance: -
j_gene: TRBJ2-7
d_gene: -

CDR3nt: TGTGCCAGCAGCCCGCGGACAGGGGGTAGTAGCTATGGCTACACCTTC
CDR3aa: CASSPRTGGSSYGYTF
v_gene: TRBV5-4
abundance: -
j_gene: TRBJ1-2
d_gene: TRBD1

CDR3nt: TGTGCCAGCAGTGTGGACAGGGGGAGGTTTTCGCAGCCCCAGCATTTT
CDR3aa: CASSVDRGRFSQPQHF
v_gene: TRBV2
abundance: few
j_gene: TRBJ1-5
d_gene: TRBD1

CDR3nt: TGCAGCGGGAGGCCCCGACTAGCGGGAAATGAGCAGTTCTTC
CDR3aa: CSGRPRLAGNEQFF
v_gene: TRBV29-1
abundance: -
j_gene: TRBJ2-1
d_gene: TRBD2

CDR3nt: TGTGCCAGTAGTATCGGGATGAGGGTGCACACTGAAGCTTTCTTT
CDR3aa: CASSIGMRVHTEAFF
v_gene: TRBV19
abundance: -
j_gene: TRBJ1-1
d_gene: -

CDR3nt: TGTGCCAGCAGCTCGGAGCCGGGCTCCTACGAGCAGTACTTC
CDR3aa: CASSSEPGSYEQYF
v_gene: TRBV7-3
abundance: -
j_gene: TRBJ2-7
d_gene: -

CDR3nt: TGTGCCAGTAGGATACAGGGGACCTATGGCTACACCTTC
CDR3aa: CASRIQGTYGYTF
v_gene: TRBV19
abundance: -
j_gene: TRBJ1-2
d_gene: TRBD1

CDR3nt: TGTGCCAGCAGTGAGAACAGGGGGAGATATGGCTACACCTTC
CDR3aa: CASSENRGRYGYTF
v_gene: TRBV2
abundance: once
j_gene: TRBJ1-2
d_gene: TRBD1

CDR3nt: TGTGCCAGCAGACCTATAGGACAGAACACTGAAGCTTTCTTT
CDR3aa: CASRPIGQNTEAFF
v_gene: TRBV6-6
abundance: -
j_gene: TRBJ1-1
d_gene: -

CDR3nt: TGTGCCATCAGTAAGGAGACCTACGAGCAGTACTTC
CDR3aa: CAISKETYEQYF
v_gene: TRBV10-3
abundance: -
j_gene: TRBJ2-7
d_gene: -

CDR3nt: TGTGCCAGCTCACCGGGGGGGCGGAACTATGGCTACACCTTC
CDR3aa: CASSPGGRNYGYTF
v_gene: TRBV18
abundance: -
j_gene: TRBJ1-2
d_gene: -

CDR3nt: TGTGCCAGCACCGTAGGAGGGTTGCTGGCCTATGGCTACACCTTC
CDR3aa: CASTVGGLLAYGYTF
v_gene: TRBV28
abundance: -
j_gene: TRBJ1-2
d_gene: -